This T cell receptor beta chain appears in the sequencing data of a study of blood T cell repertoires in COVID-19. Study-level background: The samples span acute and convalescent COVID-19 from the United States, Italy and Spain. Sample material is recorded as cDNA or gDNA derived from T cells, B-cell-depleted T cells, or PBMCs.

On this clone itself: The identical CDR3 is also encoded by other nucleotide sequences in the sample.

Original handling: Estimation of nucleated cell counts relied on the amplification of reference gene primers. Method: immunoSEQ multiplex PCR; TCRdb's copy keeps in-frame clones and lacks some. D and trimming come from the DNA, and the V and J calls and clone size come from that table. Of roughly 230,000 clones in the sample, roughly 89% are singletons; the top ten hold 3.5% to 5.5%. CDR3 length: 17 residues. V lost 0 bases to trimming and J lost 0 bases, with 12 bases between them. CDR1 is SGHVS and CDR2 is FQNEAQ in the germline V gene. Sequenced material: peripheral blood. J is TRBJ1-5 and V is TRBV7-8, with no clear D. This TCR derives from a woman in her thirties or forties who had recovered from COVID-19. CDR3 loop: CASSLAGRLNSNQPQHF. The CDR3 bases are TGTGCCAGCAGCTTAGCTGGGAGACTTAATAGCAATCAGCCCCAGCATTTT.